This TCR beta chain was observed in a study of vaccination effects on CD4 cells after COVID-19. As for the study in general: For each well, roughly 2 million PBMC were cultured with about 10 IU/ml IL-2 and roughly 9.2 ug/ml peptides. Study outcomes and limitations: Whether induced by infection or by vaccine, clones showed marked clonal contraction late after vaccination.

The CDR3 contains 16 residues. The ends were cut back, 0 bases at V and 5 bases at J, with 14 bases in the middle. Germline CDR1 and CDR2: SGHNT and YYREEE (reference sequence). Produced via immunoSEQ multiplex PCR; TCRdb's table is partial and in-frame only. Of fewer than 35,000 clones in the sample, around three quarters were seen once. With more than nine days of culture completed, CD4+ T cells were isolated. Half-medium replacement with IL-2 medium occurred on days 3 and 7. This clone was observed a handful of times. Its antigen is not known. The gene calls are TRBV5-4 and TRBJ1-4; D may be TRBD1 (5 bases). The TCR was taken from a human donor who received a COVID-19 vaccine. The sample here was CD4+ T cells from PBMCs cultured without peptide, taken before COVID-19 vaccination. The CDR3 loop reads CASSLDGPGGNEKLFF. DNA of the CDR3: TGTGCCAGCAGCTTGGACGGGCCGGGGGGAAATGAAAAACTGTTTTTT.